Listed here are 2 T cell receptor beta chains from one sample, sequenced in a study of T cells in Graves' hyperthyroidism and ophthalmopathy. Authors of the study amplified TCR beta CDR3 regions from RNA transcripts. The HTBI primer set drove a first-round RT-PCR of the TCR CDR3. Each CDR3 protein is one row after TCRdb ran MiXCR on the multiplex PCR reads. The sample has roughly 510,000 distinct CDR3 sequences; 46% are singletons. Sample: peripheral blood or thyroid tissue (not recorded which). These receptors were collected from an adult woman with Graves' disease, either hyperthyroidism or ophthalmopathy (not recorded which).

The chain links TRBV20-1 to TRBJ1-5; D unclear. Germline CDR1 is DFQATT and CDR2 is SNEGSKA (reference sequence). The length of the CDR3 is 17 residues. V lost 0 bases to trimming and J lost 0 bases, with 15 bases between them. The CDR3 spells CSARDPNGRHSNQPQHF. The CDR3 DNA sequence: TGCAGTGCTAGAGACCCCAATGGGCGACATAGCAATCAGCCCCAGCATTTT.

The rearrangement uses TRBV11-1 and TRBJ2-3; possible D gene TRBD2, 6 bases. The CDR3 is 14 residues long. The V end lost 5 bases, the J end lost 3 bases, and 12 bases lay between the germline ends. The V gene's germline CDR1 is SGHAT and CDR2 FQDESV (reference sequence). As DNA, the CDR3 is TGTGCCAGCAGCATGGGACTTCGAACAGATACGCAGTATTTT. Its translation is CASSMGLRTDTQYF.